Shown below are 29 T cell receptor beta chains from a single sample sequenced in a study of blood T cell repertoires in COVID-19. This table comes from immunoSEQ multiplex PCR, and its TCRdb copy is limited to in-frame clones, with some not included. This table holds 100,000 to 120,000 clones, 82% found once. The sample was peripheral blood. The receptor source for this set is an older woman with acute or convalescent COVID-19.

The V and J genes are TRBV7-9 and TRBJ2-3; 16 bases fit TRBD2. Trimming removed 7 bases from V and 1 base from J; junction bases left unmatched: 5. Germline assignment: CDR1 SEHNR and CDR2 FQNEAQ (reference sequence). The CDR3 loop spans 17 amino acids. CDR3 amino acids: CASTSGTSGGGTDTQYF. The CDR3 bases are TGTGCCAGCACCTCCGGGACTAGCGGGGGGGGCACAGATACGCAGTATTTT.

DNA for the CDR3: TGTGCCAGCAGCTTGAACAGTCCCGTGTTCTATAATTCACCCCTCCACTTT. It codes for CASSLNSPVFYNSPLHF. This rearrangement joins TRBV7-2 to TRBJ1-6; D is unresolved. Per the germline V gene, CDR1 is SGHTA and CDR2 is FQGNSA. This CDR3 comprises 17 residues. The V end was cut by 3 bases, the J end by 3 bases, with 15 bases between.

CDR3 residues: CASSPGGRVEAFF. In DNA form, the CDR3 reads TGTGCCAGCAGCCCAGGGGGGAGAGTTGAAGCTTTCTTT. The gene calls are TRBV9 and TRBJ1-1; 7 bases line up with TRBD1. The length of the CDR3 is 13 residues. With 4 bases clipped from V and 7 bases from J, the junction kept 7 bases outside the gene matches. Germline CDR1 reads SGDLS; CDR2 reads YYNGEE.

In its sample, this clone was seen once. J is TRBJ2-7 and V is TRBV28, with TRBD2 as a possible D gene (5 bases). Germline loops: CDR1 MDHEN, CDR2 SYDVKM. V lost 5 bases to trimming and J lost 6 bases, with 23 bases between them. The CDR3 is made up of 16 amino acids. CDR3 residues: CASSTRLFGSSTEQYF. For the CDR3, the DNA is TGTGCCAGCAGTACACGACTGTTTGGGAGCTCTACCGAGCAGTACTTC.

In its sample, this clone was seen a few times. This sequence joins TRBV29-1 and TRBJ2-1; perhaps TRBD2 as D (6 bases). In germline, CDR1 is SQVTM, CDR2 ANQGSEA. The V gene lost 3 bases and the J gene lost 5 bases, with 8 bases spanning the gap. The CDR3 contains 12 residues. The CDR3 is CSVDSGDNEQFF. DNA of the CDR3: TGCAGCGTTGATTCGGGGGACAATGAGCAGTTCTTC.

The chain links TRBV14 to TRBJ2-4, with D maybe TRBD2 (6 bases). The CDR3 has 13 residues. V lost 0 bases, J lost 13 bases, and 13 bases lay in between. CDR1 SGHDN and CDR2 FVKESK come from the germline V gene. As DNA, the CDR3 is TGTGCCAGCAGCCAAGAAGCGGGTACAGCCCAGTACTTC. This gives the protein CASSQEAGTAQYF. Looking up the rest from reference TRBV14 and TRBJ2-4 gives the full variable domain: EAGVTQFPSHSVIEKGQTVTLRCDPISGHDNLYWYRRVMGKEIKFLLHFVKESKQDESGMPNNRFLAERTGGTYSTLKVQPAELEDSGVYFCASSQEAGTAQYFGAGTRLSVL.

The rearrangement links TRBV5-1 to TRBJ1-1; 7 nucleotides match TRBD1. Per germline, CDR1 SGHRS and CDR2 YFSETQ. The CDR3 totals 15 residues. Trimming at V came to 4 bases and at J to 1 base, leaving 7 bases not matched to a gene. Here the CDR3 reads CASSPGTARNTEAFF. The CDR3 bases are TGCGCCAGCAGCCCCGGGACAGCCAGGAACACTGAAGCTTTCTTT.

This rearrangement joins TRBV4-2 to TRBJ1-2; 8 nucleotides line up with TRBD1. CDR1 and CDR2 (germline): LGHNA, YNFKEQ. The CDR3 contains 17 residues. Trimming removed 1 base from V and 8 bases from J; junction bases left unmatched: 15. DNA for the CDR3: TGTGCCAGCAGCCAAGGGCCTCAGGGGGCGCGTGGACAGGGCTACACCTTC. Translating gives CASSQGPQGARGQGYTF.

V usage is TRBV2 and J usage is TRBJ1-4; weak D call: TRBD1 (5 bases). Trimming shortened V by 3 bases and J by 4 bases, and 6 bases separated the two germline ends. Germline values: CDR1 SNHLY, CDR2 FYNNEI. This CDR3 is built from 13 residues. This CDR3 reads CASSDRVNEKLFF. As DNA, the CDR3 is TGTGCCAGCAGTGACAGGGTTAATGAAAAACTGTTTTTT.

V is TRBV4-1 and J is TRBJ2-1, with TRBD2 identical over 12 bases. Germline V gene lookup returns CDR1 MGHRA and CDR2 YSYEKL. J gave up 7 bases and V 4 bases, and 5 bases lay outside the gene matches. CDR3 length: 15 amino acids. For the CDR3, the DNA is TGCGCCAGCAGCCTGCTAGCGGGGGGGTTAAATGAGCAGTTCTTC. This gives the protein CASSLLAGGLNEQFF.

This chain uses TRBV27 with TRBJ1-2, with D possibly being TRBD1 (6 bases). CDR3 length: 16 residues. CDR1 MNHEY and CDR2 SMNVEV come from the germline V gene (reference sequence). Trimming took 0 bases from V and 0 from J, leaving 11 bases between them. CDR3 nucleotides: TGTGCCAGCAGTTTATCCAGGGGAGCGGCTAACTATGGCTACACCTTC. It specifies CASSLSRGAANYGYTF.

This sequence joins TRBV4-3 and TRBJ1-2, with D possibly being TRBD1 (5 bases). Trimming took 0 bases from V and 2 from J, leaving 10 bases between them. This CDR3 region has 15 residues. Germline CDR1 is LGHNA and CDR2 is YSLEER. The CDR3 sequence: CASSQDTGMNYGYTF. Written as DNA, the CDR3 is TGCGCCAGCAGCCAAGACACAGGAATGAACTATGGCTACACCTTC.

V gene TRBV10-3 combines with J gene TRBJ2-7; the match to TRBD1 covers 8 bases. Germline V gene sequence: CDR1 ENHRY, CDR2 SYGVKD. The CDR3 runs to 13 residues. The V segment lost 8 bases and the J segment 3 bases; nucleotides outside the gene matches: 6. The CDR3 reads CAIAGQGIYEQYF. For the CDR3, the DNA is TGTGCCATCGCTGGACAGGGCATCTACGAGCAGTACTTC.

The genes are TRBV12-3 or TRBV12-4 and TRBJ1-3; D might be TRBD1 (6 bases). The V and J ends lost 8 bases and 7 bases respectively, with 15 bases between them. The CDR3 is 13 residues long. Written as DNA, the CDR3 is TGTGCCAGCGGACACAGGGTAGCGAACACCATATATTTT. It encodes CASGHRVANTIYF.

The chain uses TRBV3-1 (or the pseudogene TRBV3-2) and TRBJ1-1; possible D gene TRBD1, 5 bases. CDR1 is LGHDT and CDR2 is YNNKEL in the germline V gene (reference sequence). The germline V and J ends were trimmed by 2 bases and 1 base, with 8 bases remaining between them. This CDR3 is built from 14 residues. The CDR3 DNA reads TGTGCCAGCAGCCAACGACAGAAGAACACTGAAGCTTTCTTT. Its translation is CASSQRQKNTEAFF.

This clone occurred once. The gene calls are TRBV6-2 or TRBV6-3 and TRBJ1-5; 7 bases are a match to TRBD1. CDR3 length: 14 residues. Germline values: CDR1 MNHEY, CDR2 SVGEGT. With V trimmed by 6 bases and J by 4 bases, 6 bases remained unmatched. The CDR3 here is CASSWDSLNQPQHF. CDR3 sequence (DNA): TGTGCCAGCAGCTGGGACAGCTTGAATCAGCCCCAGCATTTT.

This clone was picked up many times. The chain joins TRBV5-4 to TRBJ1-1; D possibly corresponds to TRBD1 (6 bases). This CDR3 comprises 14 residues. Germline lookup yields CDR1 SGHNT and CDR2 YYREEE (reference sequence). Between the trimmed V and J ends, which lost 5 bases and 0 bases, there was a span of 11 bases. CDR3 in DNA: TGTGCCAGCAGGAGCGGGACACTGAACACTGAAGCTTTCTTT. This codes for CASRSGTLNTEAFF.

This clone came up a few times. CDR3: CAWSLMTASYNEQFF. CDR3 coding DNA: TGTGCCTGGAGCTTGATGACAGCTTCCTACAATGAGCAGTTCTTC. The chain uses TRBV30 and TRBJ2-1, with a possible D match to TRBD1 (5 bases). CDR3 length equals 15 residues. Germline lookup yields CDR1 GTSNPN and CDR2 SVGIG (reference sequence). V dropped 3 bases and J dropped 1 base, with 13 bases sitting between them.

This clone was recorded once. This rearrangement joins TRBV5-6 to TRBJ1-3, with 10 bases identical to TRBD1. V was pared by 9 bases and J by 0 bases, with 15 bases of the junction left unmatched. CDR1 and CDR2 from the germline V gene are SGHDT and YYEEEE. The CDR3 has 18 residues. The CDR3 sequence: CANPRDRGPFNSGNTIYF. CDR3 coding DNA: TGTGCCAACCCCCGGGACAGGGGCCCTTTTAACTCTGGAAACACCATATATTTT.

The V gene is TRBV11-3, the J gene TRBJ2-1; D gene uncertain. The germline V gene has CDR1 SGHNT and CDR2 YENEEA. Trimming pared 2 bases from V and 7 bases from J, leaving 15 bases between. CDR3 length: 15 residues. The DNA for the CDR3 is TGTGCCAGCAGCTTATCACAGCAGTTTGAGAATGAGCAGTTCTTC. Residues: CASSLSQQFENEQFF.

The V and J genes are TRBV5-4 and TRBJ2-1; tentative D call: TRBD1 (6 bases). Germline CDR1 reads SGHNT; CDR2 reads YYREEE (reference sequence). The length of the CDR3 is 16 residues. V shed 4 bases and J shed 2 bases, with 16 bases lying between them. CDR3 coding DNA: TGTGCCAGCAGCCGGGTGGGGGCGCTTACCTACAATGAGCAGTTCTTC. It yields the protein CASSRVGALTYNEQFF.

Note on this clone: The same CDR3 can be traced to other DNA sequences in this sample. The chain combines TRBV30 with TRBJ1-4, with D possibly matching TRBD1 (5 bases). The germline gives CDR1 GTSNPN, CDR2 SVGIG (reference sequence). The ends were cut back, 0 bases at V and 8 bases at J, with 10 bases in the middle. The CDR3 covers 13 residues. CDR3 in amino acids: CAWSVQGGEKLFF. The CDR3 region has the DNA TGTGCCTGGAGTGTGCAGGGAGGGGAAAAACTGTTTTTT. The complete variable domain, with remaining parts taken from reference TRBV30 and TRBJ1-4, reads SQTIHQWPATLVQPVGSPLSLECTVEGTSNPNLYWYRQAAGRGLQLLFYSVGIGQISSEVPQNLSASRPQDRQFILSSKKLLLSDSGFYLCAWSVQGGEKLFFGSGTQLSVL.

CDR3 loop: CASSRDSVGEPQHF. The CDR3 bases are TGTGCCAGCAGCCGGGACAGCGTCGGGGAGCCCCAGCATTTT. J is TRBJ1-5 and V is TRBV6-6, with 7 bases fitting TRBD1. With V trimmed by 6 bases and J by 8 bases, 10 bases remained unmatched. CDR1 and CDR2 (germline): MNHNY, SVGAGI (reference sequence). The CDR3 consists of 14 residues.

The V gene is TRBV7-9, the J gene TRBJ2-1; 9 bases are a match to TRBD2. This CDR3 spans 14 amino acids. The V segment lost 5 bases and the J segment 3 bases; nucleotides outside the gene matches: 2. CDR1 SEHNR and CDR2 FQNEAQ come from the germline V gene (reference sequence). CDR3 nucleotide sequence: TGTGCCAGCAGCGAGACTAGCGGCTACAATGAGCAGTTCTTC. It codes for CASSETSGYNEQFF.

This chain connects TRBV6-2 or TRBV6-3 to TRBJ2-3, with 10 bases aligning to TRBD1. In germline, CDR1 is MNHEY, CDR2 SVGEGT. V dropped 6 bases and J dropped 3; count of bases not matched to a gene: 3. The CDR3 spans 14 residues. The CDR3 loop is CASSPGQGTDTQYF. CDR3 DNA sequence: TGTGCCAGCAGCCCGGGACAGGGGACAGATACGCAGTATTTT.

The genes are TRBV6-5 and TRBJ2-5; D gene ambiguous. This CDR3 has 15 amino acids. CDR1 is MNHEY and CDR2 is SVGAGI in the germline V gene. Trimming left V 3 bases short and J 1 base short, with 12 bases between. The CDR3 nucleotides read TGTGCCAGCAGTTATGATAGAATTGGCCAAGAGACCCAGTACTTC. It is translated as CASSYDRIGQETQYF.

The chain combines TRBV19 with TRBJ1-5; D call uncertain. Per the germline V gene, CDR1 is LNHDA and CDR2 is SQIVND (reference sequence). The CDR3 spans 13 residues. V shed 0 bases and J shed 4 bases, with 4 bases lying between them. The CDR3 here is CASSIEENQPQHF. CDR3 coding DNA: TGTGCCAGTAGTATAGAAGAGAATCAGCCCCAGCATTTT.

The CDR3 loop is CASSLRTGHQETQYF. The DNA of the CDR3 is TGTGCCAGCAGCTTAAGGACAGGGCACCAAGAGACCCAGTACTTC. This chain links TRBV11-2 with TRBJ2-5; 8 bases map to TRBD1. The CDR3 is 15 amino acids. V dropped 2 bases and J dropped 0; count of bases not matched to a gene: 2. CDR1 SGHAT and CDR2 FQNNGV come from the germline V gene. Variable domain in full (rest from reference TRBV11-2 and TRBJ2-5): EAGVAQSPRYKIIEKRQSVAFWCNPISGHATLYWYQQILGQGPKLLIQFQNNGVVDDSQLPKDRFSAERLKGVDSTLKIQPAKLEDSAVYLCASSLRTGHQETQYFGPGTRLLVL.

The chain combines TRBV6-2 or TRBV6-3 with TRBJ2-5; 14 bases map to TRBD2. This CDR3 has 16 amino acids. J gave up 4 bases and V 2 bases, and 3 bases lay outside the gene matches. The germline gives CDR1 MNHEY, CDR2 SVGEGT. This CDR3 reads CASSYGGLAGAETQYF. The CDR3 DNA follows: TGTGCCAGCAGTTACGGGGGACTAGCGGGGGCAGAGACCCAGTACTTC.